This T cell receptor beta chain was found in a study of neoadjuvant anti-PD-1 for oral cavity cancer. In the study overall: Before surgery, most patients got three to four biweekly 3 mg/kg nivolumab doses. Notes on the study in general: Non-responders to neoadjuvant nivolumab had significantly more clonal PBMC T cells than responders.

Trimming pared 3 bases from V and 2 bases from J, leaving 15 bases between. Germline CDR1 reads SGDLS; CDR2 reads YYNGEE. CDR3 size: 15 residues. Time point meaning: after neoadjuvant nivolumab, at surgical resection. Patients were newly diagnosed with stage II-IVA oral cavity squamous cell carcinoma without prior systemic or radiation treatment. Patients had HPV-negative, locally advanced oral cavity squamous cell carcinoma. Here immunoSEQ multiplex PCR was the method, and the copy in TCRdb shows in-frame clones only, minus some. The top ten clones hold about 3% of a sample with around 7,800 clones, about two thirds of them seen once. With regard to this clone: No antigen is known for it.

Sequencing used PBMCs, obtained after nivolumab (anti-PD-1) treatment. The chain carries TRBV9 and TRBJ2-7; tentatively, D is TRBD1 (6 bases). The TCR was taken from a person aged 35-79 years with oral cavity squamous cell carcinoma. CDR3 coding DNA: TGTGCCAGCAGCGCCAATCCACAGGGAACCTACGAGCAGTACTTC. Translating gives CASSANPQGTYEQYF.